These T cell receptor beta chains were read from a single sample in a study of cytomegalovirus exposure and HLA in healthy donors. Repertoires were generated with immunoSEQ multiplex PCR, while TCRdb's copy carries only in-frame clones and drops some. The sample shows some 190,000 clones, about four fifths of them seen only once. The sequenced sample consisted of PBMCs. These receptors came from a female donor in good health and CMV-seronegative. CDR3s include the opening cysteine and the closing phenylalanine or tryptophan. Each record gives: CDR3 DNA, CDR3 protein, D gene, J gene, V gene, clone size. A D gene is named only where the DNA matches it firmly. Expanded clones are given a class, and other clones once, few, many or no size at all.

CDR3nt: TGTGCCAGCAGTTCCCGGGACAGGGAGGGTCCTGAAGCTTTCTTT
CDR3aa: CASSSRDREGPEAFF
d_gene: TRBD1
j_gene: TRBJ1-1
v_gene: TRBV28
abundance: NA

CDR3nt: TGTGCCAGCAGTTACAGGACAGGCGAAGCTTTCTTT
CDR3aa: CASSYRTGEAFF
d_gene: TRBD1
j_gene: TRBJ1-1
v_gene: TRBV6-5
abundance: once

CDR3nt: TGTGCCACCAGCAAAACCCCCCGGGGCCAAGAGACCCAGTACTTC
CDR3aa: CATSKTPRGQETQYF
d_gene: NA
j_gene: TRBJ2-5
v_gene: TRBV15
abundance: NA

CDR3nt: TGTGCCAGCAGCCCCCAAAGGTCTAGCGGTTGGAACACCGGGGAGCTGTTTTTT
CDR3aa: CASSPQRSSGWNTGELFF
d_gene: TRBD2
j_gene: TRBJ2-2
v_gene: TRBV14
abundance: NA

CDR3nt: TGTGCCAGCAGTTCGACCACAGTCTATGGCTACACCTTC
CDR3aa: CASSSTTVYGYTF
d_gene: NA
j_gene: TRBJ1-2
v_gene: TRBV28
abundance: NA

CDR3nt: TGTGCCAGCAGCCCCCGCCCCGGCACTGAAGCTTTCTTT
CDR3aa: CASSPRPGTEAFF
d_gene: NA
j_gene: TRBJ1-1
v_gene: TRBV9
abundance: few

CDR3nt: TGCGCTAAAAACCGGCGGGAGTACGAGCAGTACTTC
CDR3aa: CAKNRREYEQYF
d_gene: TRBD2
j_gene: TRBJ2-7
v_gene: TRBV4-1
abundance: NA

CDR3nt: TGCAGCGTTGAACCGGGGGTTCGCGAGCAGTTCTTC
CDR3aa: CSVEPGVREQFF
d_gene: NA
j_gene: TRBJ2-1
v_gene: TRBV29-1
abundance: few

CDR3nt: TGTGCCAGCAGCTTGGGGCCTTCCAGGGTGGGATTCGGTGAGCAGTACTTC
CDR3aa: CASSLGPSRVGFGEQYF
d_gene: NA
j_gene: TRBJ2-7
v_gene: TRBV5-4
abundance: NA

CDR3nt: TGTGCCTGGAGGGTGCGGGTGAATGAGCAGTTCTTC
CDR3aa: CAWRVRVNEQFF
d_gene: NA
j_gene: TRBJ2-1
v_gene: TRBV30
abundance: NA

CDR3nt: TGTGCCAGCAGTGAACGCGGCAGCTCCTACGAGCAGTACTTC
CDR3aa: CASSERGSSYEQYF
d_gene: NA
j_gene: TRBJ2-7
v_gene: TRBV2
abundance: NA

CDR3nt: TGTGCCAGCAGCCAGCAGGGACTAGAGGAAGAGACCCAGTACTTC
CDR3aa: CASSQQGLEEETQYF
d_gene: TRBD2
j_gene: TRBJ2-5
v_gene: TRBV7-2
abundance: NA

CDR3nt: TGCGCCAGCAGCTTGACTGGAGACGGGTACGAGCAGTACTTC
CDR3aa: CASSLTGDGYEQYF
d_gene: NA
j_gene: TRBJ2-7
v_gene: TRBV5-1
abundance: NA

CDR3nt: TGTGCCAGTAGTTCCGGACTAGCGGGGAGCACAGATACGCAGTATTTT
CDR3aa: CASSSGLAGSTDTQYF
d_gene: TRBD2
j_gene: TRBJ2-3
v_gene: TRBV19
abundance: NA

CDR3nt: TGTGCCTGGAGAGAGGGCAACACTGAAGCTTTCTTT
CDR3aa: CAWREGNTEAFF
d_gene: NA
j_gene: TRBJ1-1
v_gene: TRBV30
abundance: NA